This T cell receptor (beta chain) was sequenced during a study of monozygotic twins with inflammatory bowel disease. Points from the study as a whole: The analysis failed to separate different T cell subtypes. On the inverse Simpson index, IBD patients scored lower for TCRbeta diversity than healthy co-twins.

Germline CDR1 and CDR2: SGHVS and FQNEAQ. The CDR3 totals 17 residues. Researchers used about 3,400 ng of total RNA for each TCR library. The template-switching step introduced UMIs that carried a 6-nucleotide sample barcode. TCRdb re-analyzed the 5' RACE reads; it lists each CDR3 protein once, without DNA. The sample shows 190,000 or so distinct CDR3 sequences, and roughly 1.7% sits with its ten largest clones. As regards this clonotype: Its antigen is undetermined.

Sequencing was done on a sample of blood. This TCR was recovered from a human donor with ulcerative colitis or Crohn's disease, or a healthy co-twin of an affected twin (not recorded which). The chain employs TRBV7-8 and TRBJ2-1; TCRdb selects TRBD2, and the lack of DNA leaves this call unchecked. The chain's CDR3 is CASSPLAGGLSYNEQFF. Variable domain in full (rest from reference TRBV7-8 and TRBJ2-1): GAGVSQSPRYKVAKRGQDVALRCDPISGHVSLFWYQQALGQGPEFLTYFQNEAQLDKSGLPSDRFFAERPEGSVSTLKIQRTQQEDSAVYLCASSPLAGGLSYNEQFFGPGTRLTVL.